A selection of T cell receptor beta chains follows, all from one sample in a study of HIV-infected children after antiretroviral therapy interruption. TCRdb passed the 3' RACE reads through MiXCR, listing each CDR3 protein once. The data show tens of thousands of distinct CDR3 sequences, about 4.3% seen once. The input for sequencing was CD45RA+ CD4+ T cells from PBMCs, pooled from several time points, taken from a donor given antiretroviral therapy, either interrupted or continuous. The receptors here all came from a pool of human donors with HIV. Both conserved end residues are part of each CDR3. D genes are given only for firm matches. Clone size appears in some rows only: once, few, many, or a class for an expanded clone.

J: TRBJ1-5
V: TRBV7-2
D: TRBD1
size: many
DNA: TGTGCCAGCAGCTTCGGACAGGGCGGACAGCCCCAGCATTTT
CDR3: CASSFGQGGQPQHF

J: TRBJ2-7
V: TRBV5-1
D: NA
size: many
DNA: TGCGCCAGCAGCTTGTCCCAGGAACCCTACGAGCAGTACTTC
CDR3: CASSLSQEPYEQYF

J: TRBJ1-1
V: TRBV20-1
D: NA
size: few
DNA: TGCAGTGCTATCCGGGGAGGGGCTGCCACTGAAGCTTTCTTT
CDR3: CSAIRGGAATEAFF

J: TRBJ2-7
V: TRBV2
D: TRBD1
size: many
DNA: TGTGCCAGCAGCCCCGGGACAGACGAGCAGTACTTC
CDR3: CASSPGTDEQYF

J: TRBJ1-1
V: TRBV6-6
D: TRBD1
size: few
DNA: TGTGCCAGCAGTTACTCGGATACAGGGGTTACGAACACTGAAGCTTTCTTT
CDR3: CASSYSDTGVTNTEAFF

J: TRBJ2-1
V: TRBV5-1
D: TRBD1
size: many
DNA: TGCGCCAGCAGCTTGGCCGGGGGGACAGGGATCGTGGATGAGCAGTTCTTC
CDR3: CASSLAGGTGIVDEQFF

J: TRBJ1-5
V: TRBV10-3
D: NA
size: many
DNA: TGTGCCATCAGGGGGGATCAAAATCAGCCCCAGCATTTT
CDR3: CAIRGDQNQPQHF

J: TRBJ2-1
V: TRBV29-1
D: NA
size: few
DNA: TGCAGCGTTGAAGGGAGCAAAAGCTCCTACAATGAGCAGTTCTTC
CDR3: CSVEGSKSSYNEQFF

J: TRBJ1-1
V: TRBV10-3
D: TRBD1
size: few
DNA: TGTGCCATCAGGGGACAGGGGGAGTGGGCCACTGAAGCTTTCTTT
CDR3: CAIRGQGEWATEAFF

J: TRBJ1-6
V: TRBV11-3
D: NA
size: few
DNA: TGTGCCAGCAGCTTAGAGGAGAGCTCACCCCTCCACTTT
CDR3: CASSLEESSPLHF

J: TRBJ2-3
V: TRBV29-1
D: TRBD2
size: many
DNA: TGCAGCGACGGGAGGGATACGCAGTATTTT
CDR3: CSDGRDTQYF

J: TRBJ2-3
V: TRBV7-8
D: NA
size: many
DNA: TGTGCCAGCAGCCCCGGTGTTACAGATACGCAGTATTTT
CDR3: CASSPGVTDTQYF

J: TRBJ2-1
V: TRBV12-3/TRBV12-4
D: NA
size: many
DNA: TGTGCCAGCAGTTCGCGGGATGAGCAGTTCTTC
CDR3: CASSSRDEQFF

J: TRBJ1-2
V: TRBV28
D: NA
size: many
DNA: TGTGCCAGCAGTTCACCTCCGGCGGTGGGCCTAGATGGCTACACCTTC
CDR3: CASSSPPAVGLDGYTF

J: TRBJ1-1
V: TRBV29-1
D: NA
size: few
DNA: TGCAGCGTTGAGGGAGAGGGGCTGAACACTGAAGCTTTCTTT
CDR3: CSVEGEGLNTEAFF

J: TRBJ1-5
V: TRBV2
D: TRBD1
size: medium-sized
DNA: TGTGCCAGCAGCCGACAGGGTGGCAATCAGCCCCAGCATTTT
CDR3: CASSRQGGNQPQHF

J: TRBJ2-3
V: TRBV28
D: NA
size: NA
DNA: TGTGCCAGCAGTTTACCTTATCGAGATACGCAGTATTTT
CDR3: CASSLPYRDTQYF

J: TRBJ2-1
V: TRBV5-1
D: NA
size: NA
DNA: TGCGCCAGCAGCTTCTCCCCTAGTGGGTACAATGAGCAGTTCTTC
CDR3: CASSFSPSGYNEQFF

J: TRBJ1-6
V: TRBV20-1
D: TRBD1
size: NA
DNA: TGCAGTGCTACTTTGGGACAGGGGAGGAATTCACCCCTCCACTTT
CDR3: CSATLGQGRNSPLHF

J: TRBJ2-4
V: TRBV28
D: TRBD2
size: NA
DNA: TGTGCCAGCAGTTTACAATCCGGGGGGGCTAACATTCAGTACTTC
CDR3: CASSLQSGGANIQYF

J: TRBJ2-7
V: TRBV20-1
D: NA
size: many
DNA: TGCAGTGCTAGAGATCCGGGACACTCCTACGAGCAGTACTTC
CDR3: CSARDPGHSYEQYF

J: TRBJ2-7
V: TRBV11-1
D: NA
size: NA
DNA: TGTGCCAGCAGCTTAGCGAGGATGGGGGCCCACGAGCAGTACTTC
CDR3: CASSLARMGAHEQYF

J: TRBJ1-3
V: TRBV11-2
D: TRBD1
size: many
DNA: TGTGCCAGCAGCTCGAAAAAGAAGACAGGGGAGACAGTGTTATCCGGGTGGAACACCATATATTTT
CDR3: CASSSKKKTGETVLSGWNTIYF

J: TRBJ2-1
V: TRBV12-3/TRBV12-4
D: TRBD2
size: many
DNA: TGTGCCAGCAGTTTGGGTGGCGGGGGAAACTACAATGAGCAGTTCTTC
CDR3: CASSLGGGGNYNEQFF

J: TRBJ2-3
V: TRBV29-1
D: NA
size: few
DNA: TGCAGCGTTGAAGACGGGACAGATACGCAGTATTTT
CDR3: CSVEDGTDTQYF

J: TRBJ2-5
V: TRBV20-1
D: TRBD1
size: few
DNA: TGCAGTGCTAGGGGGACAGGGGCAGAGACCCAGTACTTC
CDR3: CSARGTGAETQYF

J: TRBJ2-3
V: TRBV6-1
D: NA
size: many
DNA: TGTGCCAGCAGTGTAATGATTTCCAGCACAGATACGCAGTATTTT
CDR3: CASSVMISSTDTQYF

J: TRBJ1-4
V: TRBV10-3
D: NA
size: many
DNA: TGTGCCACCGGGACGGCAGAAAAACTGTTTTTT
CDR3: CATGTAEKLFF

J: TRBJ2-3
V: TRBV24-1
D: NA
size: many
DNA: TGTGCCACCAGTGAGGGCGGGGATGTAGATACGCAGTATTTT
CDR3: CATSEGGDVDTQYF

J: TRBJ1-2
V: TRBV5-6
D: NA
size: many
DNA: TGTGCCAGCAGCCCAGGTGGTGGAGGTATCTATGGCTACACCTTC
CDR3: CASSPGGGGIYGYTF

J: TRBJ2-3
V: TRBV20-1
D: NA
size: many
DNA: TGCAGTGCTCCCCGCACAGATACGCAGTATTTT
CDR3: CSAPRTDTQYF

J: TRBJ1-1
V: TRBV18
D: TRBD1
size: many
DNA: TGTGCCAGCTCACCGGTTCCGGGACAGGGTAACACTGAAGCTTTCTTT
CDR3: CASSPVPGQGNTEAFF

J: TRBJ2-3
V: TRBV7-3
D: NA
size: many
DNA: TGTGCCAGCAGCTCACCTGGGGGGACGCAGTATTTT
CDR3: CASSSPGGTQYF

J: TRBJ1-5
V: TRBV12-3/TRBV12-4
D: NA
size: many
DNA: TGTGCCAGCAGTCTGCTGAGTCAGCCCCAGCATTTT
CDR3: CASSLLSQPQHF

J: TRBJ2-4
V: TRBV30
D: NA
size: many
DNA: TGTGCCTGGAGTCGGTGGGGCTTGGCCAAAAACATTCAGTACTTC
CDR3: CAWSRWGLAKNIQYF

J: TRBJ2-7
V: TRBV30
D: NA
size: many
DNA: TGTGCCTGGAGTGTACTTGCCGTCGGCCGCGAGCAGTACTTC
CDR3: CAWSVLAVGREQYF

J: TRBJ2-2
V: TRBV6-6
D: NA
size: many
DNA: TGTGCCAGCCTAGGGAATGAGCAGCAGTTTTTT
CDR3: CASLGNEQQFF

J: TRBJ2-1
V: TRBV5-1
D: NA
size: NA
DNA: TGCGCCAGCAGCTTAAGTATTTCGGGCGACAATGAGCAGTTCTTC
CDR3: CASSLSISGDNEQFF

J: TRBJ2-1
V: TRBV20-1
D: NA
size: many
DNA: TGCAGTGCCCTGGGCCCGGGGGTTGGCCGAGAGCAGTTCTTC
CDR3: CSALGPGVGREQFF

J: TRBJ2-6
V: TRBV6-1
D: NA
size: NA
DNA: TGTGCCAGCAGTGAGAGGTCTGGGGCCAACGTCCTGACTTTC
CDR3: CASSERSGANVLTF

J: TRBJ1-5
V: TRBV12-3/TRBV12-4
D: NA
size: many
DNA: TGTGCCAGCAGTTCGGACGGAGACAATCAGCCCCAGCATTTT
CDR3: CASSSDGDNQPQHF

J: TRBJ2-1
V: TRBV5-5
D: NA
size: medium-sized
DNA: TGTGCCAGCAGCTGGACAGACAATGAGCAGTTCTTC
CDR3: CASSWTDNEQFF

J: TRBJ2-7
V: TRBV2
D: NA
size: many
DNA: TGTGCCAGCAGTGAAACGTACGAGCAGTACTTC
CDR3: CASSETYEQYF

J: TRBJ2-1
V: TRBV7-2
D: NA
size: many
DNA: TGTGCCAGCACCGGCGTTAAGGGCCTGAGTGAGCAGTTCTTC
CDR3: CASTGVKGLSEQFF

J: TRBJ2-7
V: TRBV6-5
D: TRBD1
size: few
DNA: TGTGCCAGCAGGGGGGACAGGGGGCCCTACGAGCAGTACTTC
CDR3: CASRGDRGPYEQYF